What follows are 2 T cell receptor beta chains derived from one specimen sequenced in a study of Ad26.COV2.S vaccination and SARS-CoV-2 variants. The repertoire was sequenced with immunoSEQ multiplex PCR; TCRdb's copy has only in-frame clones and lacks some. The data show roughly 350,000 clones, 75% to 90% seen once. Treatment given: over 15 received Ad26.COV2.S at low or high dose, single or two shots; roughly five received placebo; per-sample allocation not given. Sample collection was performed on day 63 after the first vaccine or placebo injection. The sample consisted of peripheral blood, taken in a trial of Ad26.COV2.S vaccine versus placebo. Receptors were obtained from a person between 18 and 65 years old who received the Ad26.COV2.S COVID-19 vaccine or a placebo.

Points on this clone: Other DNA sequences within the sample encode an identical CDR3. The chain links TRBV28 to TRBJ1-1; 7 nucleotides align to TRBD1. Looked up from germline, CDR1 is MDHEN and CDR2 is SYDVKM. The CDR3 is made up of 13 amino acids. V dropped 7 bases and J dropped 5; count of bases not matched to a gene: 7. For the CDR3, the DNA is TGTGCCAGCACCCTAGGGGGCAGTACTGAAGCTTTCTTT. Translated, it gives CASTLGGSTEAFF.

The chain uses TRBV5-6 and TRBJ2-3; D uncertain. The germline V and J ends were trimmed by 2 bases and 1 base, with 2 bases remaining between them. The germline CDR1 and CDR2 sequences are SGHDT and YYEEEE. CDR3 length equals 12 residues. In DNA form, the CDR3 reads TGTGCCAGCAGCTTTGGCACAGATACGCAGTATTTT. This translates into CASSFGTDTQYF.